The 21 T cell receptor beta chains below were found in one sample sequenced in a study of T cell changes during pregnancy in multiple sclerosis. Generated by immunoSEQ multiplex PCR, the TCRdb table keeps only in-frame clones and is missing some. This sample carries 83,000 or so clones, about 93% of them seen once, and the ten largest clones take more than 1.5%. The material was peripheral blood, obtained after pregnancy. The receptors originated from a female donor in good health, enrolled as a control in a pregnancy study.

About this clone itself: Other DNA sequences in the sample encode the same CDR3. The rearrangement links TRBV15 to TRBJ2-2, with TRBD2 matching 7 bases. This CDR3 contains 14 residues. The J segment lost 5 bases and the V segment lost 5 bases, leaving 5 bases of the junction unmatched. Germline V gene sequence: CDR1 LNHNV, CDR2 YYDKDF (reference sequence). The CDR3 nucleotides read TGTGCCACCAGCCGGGCGGGAGATACCGGGGAGCTGTTTTTT. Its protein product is CATSRAGDTGELFF.

The CDR3 DNA follows: TGTGCCAGCAGCTTAGCGTATCTGTTGGAGACCCAGTACTTC. It codes for CASSLAYLLETQYF. The chain joins TRBV7-6 to TRBJ2-5; D is undetermined. The V end lost 0 bases, the J end lost 5 bases, and 10 bases lay between the germline ends. The CDR3 totals 14 residues. Looked up from germline, CDR1 is SGHVS and CDR2 is FNYEAQ.

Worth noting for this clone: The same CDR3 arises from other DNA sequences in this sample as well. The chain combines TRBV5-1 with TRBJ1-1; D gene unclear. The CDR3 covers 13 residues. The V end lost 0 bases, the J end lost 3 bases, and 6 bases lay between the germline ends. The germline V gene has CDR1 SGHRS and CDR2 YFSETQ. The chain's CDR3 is CASSLAGDTEAFF. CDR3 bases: TGCGCCAGCAGCTTGGCCGGAGACACTGAAGCTTTCTTT. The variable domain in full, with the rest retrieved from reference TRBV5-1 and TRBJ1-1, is KAGVTQTPRYLIKTRGQQVTLSCSPISGHRSVSWYQQTPGQGLQFLFEYFSETQRNKGNFPGRFSGRQFSNSRSEMNVSTLELGDSALYLCASSLAGDTEAFFGQGTRLTVV.

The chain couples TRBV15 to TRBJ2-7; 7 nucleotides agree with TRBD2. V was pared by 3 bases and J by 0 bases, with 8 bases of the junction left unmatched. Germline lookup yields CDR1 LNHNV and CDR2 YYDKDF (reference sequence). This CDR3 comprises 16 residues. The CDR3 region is CATSSGGGFGSYEQYF. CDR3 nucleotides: TGTGCCACCAGCAGTGGGGGGGGGTTCGGCTCCTACGAGCAGTACTTC.

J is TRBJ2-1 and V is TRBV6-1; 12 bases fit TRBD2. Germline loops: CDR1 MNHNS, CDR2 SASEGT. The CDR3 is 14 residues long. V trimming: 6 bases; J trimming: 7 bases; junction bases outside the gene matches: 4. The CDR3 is CASRTSGSWNEQFF. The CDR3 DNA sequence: TGTGCCAGCAGGACTAGCGGGAGTTGGAATGAGCAGTTCTTC.

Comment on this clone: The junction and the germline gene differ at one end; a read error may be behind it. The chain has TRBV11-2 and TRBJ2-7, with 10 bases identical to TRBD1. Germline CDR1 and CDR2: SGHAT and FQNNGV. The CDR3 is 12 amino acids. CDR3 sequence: CACRTGGYEQYF. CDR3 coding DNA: TGTGCCTGCAGGACAGGGGGCTACGAGCAGTACTTC.

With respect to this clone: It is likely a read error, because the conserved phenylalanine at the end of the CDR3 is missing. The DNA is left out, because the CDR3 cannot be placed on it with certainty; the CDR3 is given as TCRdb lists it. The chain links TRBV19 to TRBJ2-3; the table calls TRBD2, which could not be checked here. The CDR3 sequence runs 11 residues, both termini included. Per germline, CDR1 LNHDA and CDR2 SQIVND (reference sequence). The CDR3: CASSTSTSGYL.

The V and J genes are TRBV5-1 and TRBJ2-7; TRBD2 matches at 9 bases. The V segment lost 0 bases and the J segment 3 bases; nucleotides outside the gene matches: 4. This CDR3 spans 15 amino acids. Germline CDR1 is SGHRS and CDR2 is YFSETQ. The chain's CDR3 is CASSLGLAVVYEQYF. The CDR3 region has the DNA TGCGCCAGCAGCTTGGGACTAGCGGTAGTCTACGAGCAGTACTTC.

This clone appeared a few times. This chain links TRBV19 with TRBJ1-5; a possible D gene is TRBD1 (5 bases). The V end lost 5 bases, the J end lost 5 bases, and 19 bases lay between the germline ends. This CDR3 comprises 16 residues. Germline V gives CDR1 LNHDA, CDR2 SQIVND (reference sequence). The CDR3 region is CASSPTQGGGHQPQHF. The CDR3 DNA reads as TGTGCCAGTAGTCCCACGCAGGGAGGAGGTCATCAGCCCCAGCATTTT.

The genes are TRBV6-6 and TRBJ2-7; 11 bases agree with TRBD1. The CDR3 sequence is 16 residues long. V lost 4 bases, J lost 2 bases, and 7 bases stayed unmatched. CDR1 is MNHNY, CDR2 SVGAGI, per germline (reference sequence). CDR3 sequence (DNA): TGTGCCAGCAGTTTCCCCTCGGGACAGGGGGCCTACGAGCAGTACTTC. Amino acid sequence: CASSFPSGQGAYEQYF.

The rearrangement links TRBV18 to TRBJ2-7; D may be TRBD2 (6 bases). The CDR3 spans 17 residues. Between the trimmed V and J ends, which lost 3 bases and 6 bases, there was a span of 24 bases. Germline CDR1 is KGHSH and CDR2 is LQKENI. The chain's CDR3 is CASSPQSPGTGDVEQYF. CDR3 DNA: TGTGCCAGCTCACCCCAAAGCCCCGGGACGGGGGATGTCGAGCAGTACTTC.

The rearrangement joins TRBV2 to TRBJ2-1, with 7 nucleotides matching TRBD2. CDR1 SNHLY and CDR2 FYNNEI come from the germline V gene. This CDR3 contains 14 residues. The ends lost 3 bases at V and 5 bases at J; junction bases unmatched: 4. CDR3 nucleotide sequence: TGTGCCAGCAGTGAGTCTAGCGGACACAATGAGCAGTTCTTC. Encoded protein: CASSESSGHNEQFF.

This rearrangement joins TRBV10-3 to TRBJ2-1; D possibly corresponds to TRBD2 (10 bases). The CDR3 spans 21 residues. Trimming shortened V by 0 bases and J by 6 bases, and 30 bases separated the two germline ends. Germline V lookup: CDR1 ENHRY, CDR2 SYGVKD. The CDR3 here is CAISESRANRGLWTSGNEQFF. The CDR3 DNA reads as TGTGCCATCAGTGAGTCCCGGGCGAACAGGGGGCTATGGACTAGCGGCAATGAGCAGTTCTTC.

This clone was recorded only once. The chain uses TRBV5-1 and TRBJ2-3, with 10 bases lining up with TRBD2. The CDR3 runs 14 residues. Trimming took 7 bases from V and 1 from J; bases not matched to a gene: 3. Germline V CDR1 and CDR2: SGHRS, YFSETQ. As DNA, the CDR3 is TGCGCCAGCTCCGGGACTAGCGGCACAGATACGCAGTATTTT. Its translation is CASSGTSGTDTQYF.

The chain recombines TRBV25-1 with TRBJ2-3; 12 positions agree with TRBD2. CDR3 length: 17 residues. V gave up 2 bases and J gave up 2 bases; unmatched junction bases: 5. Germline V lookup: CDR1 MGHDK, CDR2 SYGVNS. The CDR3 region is CASSEGASGRVTDTQYF. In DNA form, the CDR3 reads TGTGCCAGCAGTGAAGGGGCTAGCGGGAGGGTCACAGATACGCAGTATTTT.

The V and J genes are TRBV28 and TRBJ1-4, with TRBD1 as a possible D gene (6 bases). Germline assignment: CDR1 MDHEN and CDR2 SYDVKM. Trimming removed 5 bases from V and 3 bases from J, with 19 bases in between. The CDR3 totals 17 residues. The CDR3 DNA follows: TGTGCCAGCAGTCCCGACAGGAATAATGACCCTAATGAAAAACTGTTTTTT. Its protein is CASSPDRNNDPNEKLFF. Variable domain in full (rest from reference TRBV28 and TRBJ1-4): DVKVTQSSRYLVKRTGEKVFLECVQDMDHENMFWYRQDPGLGLRLIYFSYDVKMKEKGDIPEGYSVSREKKERFSLILESASTNQTSMYLCASSPDRNNDPNEKLFFGSGTQLSVL.

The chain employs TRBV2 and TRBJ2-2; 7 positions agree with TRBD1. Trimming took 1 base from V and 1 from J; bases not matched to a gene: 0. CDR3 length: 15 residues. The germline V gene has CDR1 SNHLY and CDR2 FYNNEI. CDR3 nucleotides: TGTGCCAGCAGTGAAGGGACAGGGAACACCGGGGAGCTGTTTTTT. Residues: CASSEGTGNTGELFF. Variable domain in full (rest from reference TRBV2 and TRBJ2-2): EPEVTQTPSHQVTQMGQEVILRCVPISNHLYFYWYRQILGQKVEFLVSFYNNEISEKSEIFDDQFSVERPDGSNFTLKIRSTKLEDSAMYFCASSEGTGNTGELFFGEGSRLTVL.

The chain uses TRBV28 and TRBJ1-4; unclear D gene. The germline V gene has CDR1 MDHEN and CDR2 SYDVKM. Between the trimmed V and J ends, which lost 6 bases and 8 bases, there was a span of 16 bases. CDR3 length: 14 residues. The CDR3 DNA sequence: TGTGCCAGCAGCTCAGGCGGAGGACGAGAAAAACTGTTTTTT. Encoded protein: CASSSGGGREKLFF.

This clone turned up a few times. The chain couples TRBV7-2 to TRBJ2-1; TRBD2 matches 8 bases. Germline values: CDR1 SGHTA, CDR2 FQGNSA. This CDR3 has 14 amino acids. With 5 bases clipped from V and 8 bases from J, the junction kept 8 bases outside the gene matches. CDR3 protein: CASSRKRETYEQFF. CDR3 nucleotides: TGTGCCAGCAGCCGAAAGCGGGAGACGTATGAGCAGTTCTTC.

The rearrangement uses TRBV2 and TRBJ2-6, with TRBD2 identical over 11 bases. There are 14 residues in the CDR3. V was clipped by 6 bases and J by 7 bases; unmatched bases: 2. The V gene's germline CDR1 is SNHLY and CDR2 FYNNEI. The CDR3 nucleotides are TGTGCCAGCAGGGGGACTAGCGGAGCCAACGTCCTGACTTTC. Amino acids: CASRGTSGANVLTF. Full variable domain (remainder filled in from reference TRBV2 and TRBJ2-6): EPEVTQTPSHQVTQMGQEVILRCVPISNHLYFYWYRQILGQKVEFLVSFYNNEISEKSEIFDDQFSVERPDGSNFTLKIRSTKLEDSAMYFCASRGTSGANVLTFGAGSRLTVL.

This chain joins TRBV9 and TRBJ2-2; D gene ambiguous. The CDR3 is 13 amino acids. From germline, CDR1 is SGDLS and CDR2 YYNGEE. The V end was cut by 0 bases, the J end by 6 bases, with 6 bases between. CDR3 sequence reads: CASSVEAPGELFF. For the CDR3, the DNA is TGTGCCAGCAGCGTAGAAGCTCCCGGGGAGCTGTTTTTT.